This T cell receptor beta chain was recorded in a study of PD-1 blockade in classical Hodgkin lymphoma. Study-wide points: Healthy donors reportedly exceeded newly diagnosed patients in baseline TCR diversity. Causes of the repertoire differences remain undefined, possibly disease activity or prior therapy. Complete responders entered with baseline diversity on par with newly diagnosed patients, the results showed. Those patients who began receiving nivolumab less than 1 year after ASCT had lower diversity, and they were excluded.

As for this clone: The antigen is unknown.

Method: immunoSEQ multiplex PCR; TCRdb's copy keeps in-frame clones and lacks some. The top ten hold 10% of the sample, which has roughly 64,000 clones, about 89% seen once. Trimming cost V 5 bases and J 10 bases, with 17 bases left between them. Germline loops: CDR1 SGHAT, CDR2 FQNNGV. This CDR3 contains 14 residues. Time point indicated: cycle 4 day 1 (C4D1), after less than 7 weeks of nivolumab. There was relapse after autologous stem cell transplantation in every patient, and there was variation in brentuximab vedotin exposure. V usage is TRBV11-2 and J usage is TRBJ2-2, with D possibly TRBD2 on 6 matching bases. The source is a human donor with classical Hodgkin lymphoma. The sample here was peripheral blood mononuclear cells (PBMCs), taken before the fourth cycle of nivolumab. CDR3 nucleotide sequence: TGTGCCAGCAGCCGGGACTTCCTCACCAAGGAGCTGTTTTTT. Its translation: CASSRDFLTKELFF.